The sequence of this TCR beta chain was determined in a study of OX40 agonist ivuxolimab in advanced cancers. Turning to the study itself: Dose-escalation subjects each had hepatocellular carcinoma, melanoma, renal cell or head and neck cancer. Participants, 70% to 90% male, averaged roughly 60 years of age, ranging from roughly 23 to 90.

Clones were sequenced by immunoSEQ multiplex PCR, and TCRdb holds only the in-frame ones, with some missing. Of tens of thousands of clones listed, more than 85% are singletons. CDR1 and CDR2 from the germline V gene are SNHLY and FYNNEI. This CDR3 has 15 amino acids. J gave up 3 bases and V 7 bases, and 8 bases lay outside the gene matches. This specimen was CD4+ or CD8+ T cells sorted from blood, taken in a trial of the OX40 agonist ivuxolimab. The chain links TRBV2 to TRBJ1-4, with 7 bases lining up with TRBD1. This receptor was identified in an adult with an advanced solid tumor such as melanoma, head and neck, liver or kidney cancer. In nucleotides, the CDR3 is TGTGCCAGCACGAGTCAGGGGGTTCCTAATGAAAAACTGTTTTTT. This codes for CASTSQGVPNEKLFF.